This T cell receptor beta chain was sequenced in a study of blood T cell repertoires in COVID-19. Study overall: Both acute and convalescent COVID-19 samples were obtained from the United States, Italy and Spain. T cells, B-cell-depleted T cells, or PBMCs supplied cDNA or gDNA.

Authors' analysis steps: Reference gene primer amplification gave nucleated cell count estimates. Method: immunoSEQ multiplex PCR; TCRdb's copy keeps in-frame clones and lacks some. V, J and clone size are those of that table, while D and trimming were read from the DNA. The sample has under 450,000 clones, around nine tenths seen once. This CDR3 region has 15 residues. V was pared by 6 bases and J by 3 bases, with 7 bases of the junction left unmatched. Germline CDR1 reads LNHDA; CDR2 reads SQIVND (reference sequence). Followed over time, Seattle patients had been enrolled while infection was active.

The chain joins TRBV19 to TRBJ1-5, with 8 bases fitting TRBD1. The material sequenced was peripheral blood. The receptor was isolated from a woman aged 40 to 50 with COVID-19, enrolled during active disease. Written as DNA, the CDR3 is TGTGCCAGTAGGCTTGACAGGGGAGACAATCAGCCCCAGCATTTT. Translating gives CASRLDRGDNQPQHF.